Each of the 4 T cell receptor beta chains below was sequenced from the same sample in a study of T cell clonality in common variable immunodeficiency (dated by TCRdb to between 2014 and 2016). The method behind the library was the immunoSEQ multiplex PCR assay. TCRdb re-hosts the immuneACCESS table, in-frame sequences only. Its copies lack some clones; in the studies checked, an unresolved V gene accounts for under half of them, and the cause for the rest is not known. The sample features 57,000 or so clones, and none is a singleton. 1.6% of the sample lies in the top ten. Material for sequencing was peripheral blood mononuclear cells. The receptors were gathered from a person aged 18 to 75 in good health.

The sample holds many counts of this clone. The read halts 3 residues ahead of the CDR3 end, with the missing end drawn from the germline J gene. V and J are TRBV29-1 and TRBJ2-3; D perhaps matches TRBD1 (5 bases). Trimming stripped 3 bases from V and 2 bases from J, with 12 bases between. CDR3 length: 14 residues. CDR1 is SQVTM and CDR2 is ANQGSEA in the germline V gene. The CDR3 region is CSVDEGVTTDTQYF. The covered CDR3 bases are TGCAGCGTTGATGAAGGGGTCACCACAGATACG.

This clone was recorded at least ten times. The CDR3 end falls 3 residues outside the read, so it is completed with the germline J gene. This rearrangement joins TRBV20-1 to TRBJ2-7; perhaps TRBD1 as D (6 bases). The CDR3 covers 12 residues. The germline V gene has CDR1 DFQATT and CDR2 SNEGSKA (reference sequence). Trimming left V 2 bases short and J 5 bases short, with 10 bases between. The CDR3 loop reads CSARQGFNEQYF. CDR3 DNA, as far as it was read: TGCAGTGCTAGACAGGGGTTCAACGAG.

This clone occurred many times. The observed sequence ends 3 residues before the CDR3 terminus, with the missing tail filled in from the germline J gene. The rearrangement joins TRBV29-1 to TRBJ2-1; 9 nucleotides match TRBD2. Germline CDR1 reads SQVTM; CDR2 reads ANQGSEA. The V and J ends lost 0 bases and 2 bases, in that order; junction bases with no gene match: 8. The CDR3 loop spans 17 amino acids. Partial CDR3 DNA: TGCAGCGTTGAAGATCTTACTATAGCGGGAGCCTACAATGAG. This codes for CSVEDLTIAGAYNE. The whole CDR3 is CSVEDLTIAGAYNEQFF.

Notes on this clone: The observed sequence ends 3 residues before the CDR3 terminus, with the missing tail filled in from the germline J gene. Other DNA sequences within the sample encode an identical CDR3. The chain uses TRBV18 and TRBJ2-4, with 11 bases that match TRBD1. The V segment lost 3 bases and the J segment 7 bases; nucleotides outside the gene matches: 2. Germline V CDR1 and CDR2: KGHSH, LQKENI. There are 14 residues in the CDR3. CDR3: CASSPGQGGNIQYF. CDR3 bases read: TGTGCCAGCTCACCGGGACAGGGGGGGAACATT.